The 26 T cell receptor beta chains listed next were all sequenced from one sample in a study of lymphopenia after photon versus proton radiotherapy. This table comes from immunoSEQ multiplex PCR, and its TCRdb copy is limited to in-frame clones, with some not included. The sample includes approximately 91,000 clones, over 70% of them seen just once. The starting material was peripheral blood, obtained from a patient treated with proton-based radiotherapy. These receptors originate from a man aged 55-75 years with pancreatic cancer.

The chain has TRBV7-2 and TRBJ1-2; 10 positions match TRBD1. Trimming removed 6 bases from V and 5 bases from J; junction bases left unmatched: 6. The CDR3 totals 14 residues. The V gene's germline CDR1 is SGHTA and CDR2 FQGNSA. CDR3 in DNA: TGTGCCAGCAGATATCCGGGACAGGGGTATGGCTACACCTTC. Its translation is CASRYPGQGYGYTF.

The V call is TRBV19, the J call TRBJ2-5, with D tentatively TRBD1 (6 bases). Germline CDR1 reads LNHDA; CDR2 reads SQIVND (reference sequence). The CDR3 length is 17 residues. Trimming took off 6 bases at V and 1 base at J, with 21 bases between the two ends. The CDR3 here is CASSPTGLRGGQETQYF. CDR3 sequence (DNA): TGTGCCAGTAGCCCCACGGGGCTCAGAGGGGGCCAAGAGACCCAGTACTTC.

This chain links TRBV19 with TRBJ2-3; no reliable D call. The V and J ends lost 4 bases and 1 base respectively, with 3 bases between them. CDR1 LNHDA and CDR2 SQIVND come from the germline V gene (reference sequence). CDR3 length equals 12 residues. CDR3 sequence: CASSTRTDTQYF. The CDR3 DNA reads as TGTGCCAGTAGTACTCGCACAGATACGCAGTATTTT.

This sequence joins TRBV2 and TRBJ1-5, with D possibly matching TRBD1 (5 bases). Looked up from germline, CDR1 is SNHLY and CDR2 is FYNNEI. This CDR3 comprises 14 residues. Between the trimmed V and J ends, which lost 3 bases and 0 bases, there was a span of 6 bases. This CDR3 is CASSDQGSNQPQHF. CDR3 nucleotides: TGTGCCAGCAGTGACCAGGGTAGCAATCAGCCCCAGCATTTT.

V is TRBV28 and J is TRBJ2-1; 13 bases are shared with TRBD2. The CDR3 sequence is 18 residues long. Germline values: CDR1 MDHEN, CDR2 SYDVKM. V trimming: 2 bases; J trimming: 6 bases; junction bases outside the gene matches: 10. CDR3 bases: TGTGCCAGCAGTTTAAGTCGGACAACTAGCGGGAGGGGCAATGAGCAGTTCTTC. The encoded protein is CASSLSRTTSGRGNEQFF.

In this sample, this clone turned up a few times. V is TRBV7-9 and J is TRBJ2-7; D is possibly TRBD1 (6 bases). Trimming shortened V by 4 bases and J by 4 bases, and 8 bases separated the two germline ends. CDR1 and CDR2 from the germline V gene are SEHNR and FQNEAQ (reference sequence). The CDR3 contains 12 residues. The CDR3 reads CASSSQGYEQYF. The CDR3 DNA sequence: TGTGCCAGCAGCTCTCAGGGGTACGAGCAGTACTTC. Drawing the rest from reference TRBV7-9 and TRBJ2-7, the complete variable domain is DTGVSQNPRHKITKRGQNVTFRCDPISEHNRLYWYRQTLGQGPEFLTYFQNEAQLEKSRLLSDRFSAERPKGSFSTLEIQRTEQGDSAMYLCASSSQGYEQYFGPGTRLTVT.

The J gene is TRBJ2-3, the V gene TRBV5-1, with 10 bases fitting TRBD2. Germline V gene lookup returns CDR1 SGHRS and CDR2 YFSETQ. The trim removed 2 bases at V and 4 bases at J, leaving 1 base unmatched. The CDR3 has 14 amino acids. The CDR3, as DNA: TGCGCCAGCAGCTTAGCGGGAGGGGCAGATACGCAGTATTTT. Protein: CASSLAGGADTQYF.

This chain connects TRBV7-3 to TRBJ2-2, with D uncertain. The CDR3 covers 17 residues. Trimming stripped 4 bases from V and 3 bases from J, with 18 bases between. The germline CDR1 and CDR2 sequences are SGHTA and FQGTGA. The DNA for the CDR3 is TGTGCCAGCAGCTCACAGACTTCGCTAGAGCACACCGGGGAGCTGTTTTTT. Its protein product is CASSSQTSLEHTGELFF.

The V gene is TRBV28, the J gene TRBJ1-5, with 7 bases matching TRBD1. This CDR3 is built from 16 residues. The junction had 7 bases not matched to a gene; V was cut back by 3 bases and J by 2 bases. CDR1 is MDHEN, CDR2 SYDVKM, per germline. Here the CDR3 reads CASSFETGSGNQPQHF. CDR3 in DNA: TGTGCCAGCAGTTTCGAGACAGGGTCAGGCAATCAGCCCCAGCATTTT.

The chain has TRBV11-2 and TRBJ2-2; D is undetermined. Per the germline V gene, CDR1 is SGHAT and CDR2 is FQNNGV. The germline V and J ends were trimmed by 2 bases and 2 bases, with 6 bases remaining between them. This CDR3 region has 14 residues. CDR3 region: CASSLNQNTGELFF. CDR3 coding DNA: TGTGCCAGCAGCTTAAACCAAAACACCGGGGAGCTGTTTTTT. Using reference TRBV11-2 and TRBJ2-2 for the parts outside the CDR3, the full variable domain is EAGVAQSPRYKIIEKRQSVAFWCNPISGHATLYWYQQILGQGPKLLIQFQNNGVVDDSQLPKDRFSAERLKGVDSTLKIQPAKLEDSAVYLCASSLNQNTGELFFGEGSRLTVL.

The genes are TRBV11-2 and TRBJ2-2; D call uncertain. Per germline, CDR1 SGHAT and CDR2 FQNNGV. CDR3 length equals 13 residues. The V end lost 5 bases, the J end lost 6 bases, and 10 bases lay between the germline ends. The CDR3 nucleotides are TGTGCCAGCAGCCTCATCGGGTCCGGGGAGCTGTTTTTT. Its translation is CASSLIGSGELFF.

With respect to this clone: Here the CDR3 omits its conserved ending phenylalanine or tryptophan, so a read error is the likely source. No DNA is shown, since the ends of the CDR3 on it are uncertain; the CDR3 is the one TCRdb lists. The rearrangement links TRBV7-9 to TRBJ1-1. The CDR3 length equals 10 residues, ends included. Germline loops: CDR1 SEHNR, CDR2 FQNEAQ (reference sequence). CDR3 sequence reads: CASSRREGQS.

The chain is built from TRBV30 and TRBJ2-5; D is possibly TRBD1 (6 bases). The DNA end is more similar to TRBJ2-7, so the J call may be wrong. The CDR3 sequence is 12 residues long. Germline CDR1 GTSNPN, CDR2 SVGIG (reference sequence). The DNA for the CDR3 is TGTGCCTGGAGTTCGCACAGGGACGAGCAGTACTTC. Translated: CAWSSHRDEQYF.

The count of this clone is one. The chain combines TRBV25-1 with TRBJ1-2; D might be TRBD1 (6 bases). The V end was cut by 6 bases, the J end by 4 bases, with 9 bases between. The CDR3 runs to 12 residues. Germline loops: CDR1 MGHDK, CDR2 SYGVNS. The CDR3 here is CASRWGAYGYTF. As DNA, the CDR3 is TGTGCCAGCAGATGGGGGGCCTATGGCTACACCTTC.

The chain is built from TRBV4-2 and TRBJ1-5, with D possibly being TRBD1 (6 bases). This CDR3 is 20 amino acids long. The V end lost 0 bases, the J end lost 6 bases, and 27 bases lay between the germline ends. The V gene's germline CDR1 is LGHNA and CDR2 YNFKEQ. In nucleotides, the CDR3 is TGTGCCAGCAGCCAAGAGTCTAAACGGCAGGGGCTATATTGTGGTCAGCCCCAGCATTTT. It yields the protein CASSQESKRQGLYCGQPQHF.

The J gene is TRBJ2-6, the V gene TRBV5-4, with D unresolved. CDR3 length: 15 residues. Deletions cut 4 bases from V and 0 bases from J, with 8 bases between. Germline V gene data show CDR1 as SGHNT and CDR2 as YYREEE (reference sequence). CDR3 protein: CASSGPRSGANVLTF. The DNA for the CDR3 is TGTGCCAGCAGCGGACCACGCTCTGGGGCCAACGTCCTGACTTTC.

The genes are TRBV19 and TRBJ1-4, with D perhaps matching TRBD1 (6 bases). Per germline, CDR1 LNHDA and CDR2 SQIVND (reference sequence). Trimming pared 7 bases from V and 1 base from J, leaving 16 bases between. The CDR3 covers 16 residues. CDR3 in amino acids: CASNGGHRGTNEKLFF. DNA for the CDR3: TGTGCCAGTAACGGGGGGCATAGAGGAACTAATGAAAAACTGTTTTTT.

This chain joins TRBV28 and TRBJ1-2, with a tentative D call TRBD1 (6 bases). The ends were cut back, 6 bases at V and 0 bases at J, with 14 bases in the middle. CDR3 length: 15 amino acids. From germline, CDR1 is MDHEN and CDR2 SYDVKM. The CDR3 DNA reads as TGTGCCAGCAGGCCCACACAGGGAGCTAACTATGGCTACACCTTC. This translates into CASRPTQGANYGYTF.

CDR3 coding DNA: TGTGCCAGCTCACTTGTCGGAGAGACCCAGTACTTC. Its protein is CASSLVGETQYF. The V gene is TRBV18, the J gene TRBJ2-5; no definite D call. Germline CDR1 KGHSH, CDR2 LQKENI. V was trimmed by 4 bases and J by 4 bases, leaving 7 bases between them. This CDR3 contains 12 residues.

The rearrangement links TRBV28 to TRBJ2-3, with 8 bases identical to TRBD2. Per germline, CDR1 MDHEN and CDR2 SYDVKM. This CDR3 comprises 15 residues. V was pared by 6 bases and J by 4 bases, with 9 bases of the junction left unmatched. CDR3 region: CASSPSGRGADTQYF. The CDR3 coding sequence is TGTGCCAGCAGCCCCAGCGGGAGAGGGGCAGATACGCAGTATTTT.

CDR3 region: CASSRTGDNTGELFF. CDR3 nucleotides: TGTGCCAGCAGTAGGACAGGGGACAACACCGGGGAGCTGTTTTTT. This chain connects TRBV28 to TRBJ2-2, with 9 bases fitting TRBD1. The CDR3 covers 15 residues. V was clipped by 5 bases and J by 2 bases; unmatched bases: 3. Germline loops: CDR1 MDHEN, CDR2 SYDVKM.

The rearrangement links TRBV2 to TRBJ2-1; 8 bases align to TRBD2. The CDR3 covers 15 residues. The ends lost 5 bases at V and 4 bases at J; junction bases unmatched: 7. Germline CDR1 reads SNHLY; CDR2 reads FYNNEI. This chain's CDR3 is CASSISGISYNEQFF. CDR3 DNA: TGTGCCAGCAGTATTAGCGGGATTTCGTACAATGAGCAGTTCTTC.

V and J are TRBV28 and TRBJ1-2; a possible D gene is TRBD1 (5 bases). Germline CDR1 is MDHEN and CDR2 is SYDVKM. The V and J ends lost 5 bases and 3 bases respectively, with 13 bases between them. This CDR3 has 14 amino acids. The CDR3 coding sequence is TGTGCCAGCAGTCTTTCAGGGACGTACTATGGCTACACCTTC. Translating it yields CASSLSGTYYGYTF.

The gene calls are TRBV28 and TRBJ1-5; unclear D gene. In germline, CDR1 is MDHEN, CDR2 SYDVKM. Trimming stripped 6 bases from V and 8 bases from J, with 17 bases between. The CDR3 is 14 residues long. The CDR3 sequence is CASSRGDLREPQHF. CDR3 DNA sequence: TGTGCCAGCAGCCGGGGAGACCTTAGGGAGCCCCAGCATTTT.

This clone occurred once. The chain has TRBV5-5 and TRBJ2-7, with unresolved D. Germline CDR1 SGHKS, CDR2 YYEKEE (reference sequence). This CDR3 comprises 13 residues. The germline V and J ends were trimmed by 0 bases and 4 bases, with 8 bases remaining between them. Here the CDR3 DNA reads TGTGCCAGCAGCTTGGCCAGATTTTACGAGCAGTACTTC. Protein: CASSLARFYEQYF.

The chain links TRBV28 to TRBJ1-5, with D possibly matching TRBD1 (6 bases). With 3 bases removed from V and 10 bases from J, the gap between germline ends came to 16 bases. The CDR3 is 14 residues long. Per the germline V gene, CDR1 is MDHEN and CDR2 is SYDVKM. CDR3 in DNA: TGTGCCAGCAGTTTCCGGGGGGCGGGGATACCCCAGCATTTT. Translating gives CASSFRGAGIPQHF.